Sequencing of this T cell receptor (beta chain) was carried out in a study of blood T cell repertoires in COVID-19. Whole-study context: Nucleic acid was either cDNA or gDNA, and it came from T cells, B-cell-depleted T cells, or PBMCs.

TCRdb's table, derived via immunoSEQ multiplex PCR, lists solely in-frame clones and lacks some. The sample holds a few hundred thousand clones; 75% to 95% are singletons and the top ten take under 3%. J was trimmed by 4 bases and V by 6 bases; bases with no gene match: 3. The germline V gene encodes CDR1 LNHDA and CDR2 SQIVND (reference sequence). The CDR3 totals 14 residues. Seattle-derived patients entered the study during active infection and were followed longitudinally. The chain links TRBV19 to TRBJ1-2; 12 bases are a match to TRBD1. The source is a person between 18 and 30 years old with COVID-19, enrolled during active disease. The source material was peripheral blood. CDR3 loop: CASSPGQGAYGYTF. For the CDR3, the DNA is TGTGCCAGTAGCCCGGGACAGGGGGCCTATGGCTACACCTTC.